These 31 T cell receptor beta chains originate from one sample sequenced in a study of blood T cell repertoires in COVID-19. Profiling relied on immunoSEQ multiplex PCR, and the TCRdb table lists in-frame clones only, not all of them. The repertoire has some 3,000 clones, 75% to 90% of them found once; the top ten carry 5.5% to 7.5%. Source material: peripheral blood. Receptor source: a human donor with active COVID-19. The donor label of this sample is uncertain.

The chain combines TRBV2 with TRBJ2-2; D not certain. CDR3 length: 12 residues. Germline CDR1 reads SNHLY; CDR2 reads FYNNEI. V was pared by 7 bases and J by 2 bases, with 5 bases between. The CDR3 loop reads CASTRNTGELFF. CDR3 in DNA: TGTGCCAGCACGCGCAACACCGGGGAGCTGTTTTTT.

The chain has TRBV6-6 and TRBJ2-5; 9 bases are shared with TRBD2. The V gene's germline CDR1 is MNHNY and CDR2 SVGAGI (reference sequence). This CDR3 spans 16 amino acids. Unmatched junction bases numbered 13, after V lost 6 bases and J lost 5 bases. For the CDR3, the DNA is TGTGCCAGCAGGAGAATAAATAGCGGGGGTCGGGAGACCCAGTACTTC. It encodes CASRRINSGGRETQYF.

The J gene is TRBJ1-1, the V gene TRBV16; D unresolved. V dropped 3 bases and J dropped 3 bases, with 5 bases sitting between them. CDR3 length equals 12 residues. Germline V gives CDR1 KGHSY, CDR2 FQNENV. The CDR3 loop reads CASSQFDTEAFF. CDR3 in DNA: TGTGCCAGCAGCCAGTTCGACACTGAAGCTTTCTTT.

This chain links TRBV9 with TRBJ2-2, with a possible D match to TRBD1 (6 bases). This CDR3 contains 16 residues. Trimming removed 3 bases at V and 1 base at J, with 13 bases between. Germline values: CDR1 SGDLS, CDR2 YYNGEE. The CDR3 loop reads CASSEGTFGNTGELFF. The CDR3, as DNA: TGTGCCAGCAGCGAAGGGACATTCGGGAACACCGGGGAGCTGTTTTTT.

The chain employs TRBV2 and TRBJ2-7; D is perhaps TRBD1 (6 bases). The germline CDR1 and CDR2 sequences are SNHLY and FYNNEI. V gave up 7 bases and J gave up 2 bases, with 15 bases separating them. This CDR3 has 14 residues. The CDR3 loop reads CASTDSPVTYEQYF. The CDR3 nucleotides are TGTGCCAGCACGGACAGTCCGGTAACCTACGAGCAGTACTTC.

The chain links TRBV28 to TRBJ2-3; D is perhaps TRBD2 (6 bases). The length of the CDR3 is 13 residues. The V gene's germline CDR1 is MDHEN and CDR2 SYDVKM. V lost 5 bases and J 5 bases, leaving 11 bases between the germline ends. This chain's CDR3 is CASSAPTRDTQYF. The CDR3 DNA is TGTGCCAGCAGTGCCCCGACTAGAGATACGCAGTATTTT. The full variable domain, rest sourced from reference TRBV28 and TRBJ2-3, is DVKVTQSSRYLVKRTGEKVFLECVQDMDHENMFWYRQDPGLGLRLIYFSYDVKMKEKGDIPEGYSVSREKKERFSLILESASTNQTSMYLCASSAPTRDTQYFGPGTRLTVL.

The gene calls are TRBV6-4 and TRBJ2-3, with D perhaps TRBD1 (7 bases). Trimming left V 4 bases short and J 5 bases short, with 16 bases between. The germline gives CDR1 MRHNA, CDR2 SNTAGT. The CDR3 is made up of 15 amino acids. The DNA for the CDR3 is TGTGCCAGCAGTGTCGAGGCAGGGGGGCGAGATACGCAGTATTTT. It yields the protein CASSVEAGGRDTQYF.

The chain uses TRBV7-2 and TRBJ2-3; 16 bases are shared with TRBD2. Germline V lookup: CDR1 SGHTA, CDR2 FQGNSA. After removal of 5 bases from V and 0 bases from J, the junction contained 5 bases not matched to a gene. The CDR3 is made up of 18 amino acids. The CDR3 coding sequence is TGTGCCAGCAGCCGGGGACTAGCGGGAGGGCTTAGCACAGATACGCAGTATTTT. Protein product: CASSRGLAGGLSTDTQYF.

The V call is TRBV2, the J call TRBJ2-3, with D perhaps TRBD1 (5 bases). This CDR3 spans 15 amino acids. V lost 2 bases and J 3 bases, leaving 12 bases between the germline ends. Per germline, CDR1 SNHLY and CDR2 FYNNEI. The chain's CDR3 is CASSERGGWTDTQYF. The CDR3 DNA reads as TGTGCCAGCAGTGAAAGGGGCGGTTGGACAGATACGCAGTATTTT.

V and J are TRBV11-2 and TRBJ2-7, with D possibly TRBD1 on 6 matching bases. Germline lookup yields CDR1 SGHAT and CDR2 FQNNGV. CDR3 length: 16 amino acids. V was trimmed by 4 bases and J by 0 bases, leaving 16 bases between them. DNA of the CDR3: TGTGCCAGCAGCTCCATACAGGGACGTCGCTCCTACGAGCAGTACTTC. Translated: CASSSIQGRRSYEQYF.

This chain links TRBV5-4 with TRBJ2-1; D not resolved. This CDR3 spans 15 amino acids. V lost 0 bases, J lost 6 bases, and 13 bases lay in between. Per germline, CDR1 SGHNT and CDR2 YYREEE (reference sequence). The CDR3 loop is CASSLGSRSSNEQFF. In DNA form, the CDR3 reads TGTGCCAGCAGCTTGGGTTCACGATCGAGCAATGAGCAGTTCTTC.

The rearrangement uses TRBV28 and TRBJ1-5; TRBD1 agrees at 7 bases. Trimming took 0 bases from V and 2 from J; bases not matched to a gene: 7. In germline, CDR1 is MDHEN, CDR2 SYDVKM. The CDR3 length is 17 residues. In nucleotides, the CDR3 is TGTGCCAGCAGTTTATGGACAGGGTTGGGTGGCAATCAGCCCCAGCATTTT. Protein sequence: CASSLWTGLGGNQPQHF.

The V call is TRBV7-3, the J call TRBJ2-3; TRBD2 agrees at 8 bases. The CDR3 spans 14 residues. Germline loops: CDR1 SGHTA, CDR2 FQGTGA. The trim removed 8 bases at V and 6 bases at J, leaving 10 bases unmatched. The CDR3 DNA reads as TGTGCCAGCTCGACTAGCGTGCGGTCGGATACGCAGTATTTT. It encodes CASSTSVRSDTQYF.

V and J are TRBV11-2 and TRBJ2-7, with 11 positions matching TRBD1. CDR1 and CDR2 from the germline V gene are SGHAT and FQNNGV. The CDR3 runs 16 residues. The V gene end was trimmed by 5 bases and the J gene end by 4 bases; junction bases not matched to a gene: 10. The CDR3 here is CASSDYTDRGLYEQYF. Written as DNA, the CDR3 is TGTGCCAGCAGCGATTATACGGACAGGGGGCTATACGAGCAGTACTTC.

This sequence joins TRBV6-5 and TRBJ2-1; the D gene is possibly TRBD1 (5 bases). CDR1 is MNHEY and CDR2 is SVGAGI in the germline V gene. This CDR3 comprises 15 residues. The ends were cut back, 6 bases at V and 7 bases at J, with 19 bases in the middle. The DNA for the CDR3 is TGTGCCAGCAGCCCCGGAGTCCCCAAGGGGAATGAGCAGTTCTTC. It specifies CASSPGVPKGNEQFF.

The rearrangement joins TRBV5-1 to TRBJ1-5; 9 bases line up with TRBD1. The CDR3 loop spans 14 amino acids. Germline V gene data show CDR1 as SGHRS and CDR2 as YFSETQ. V shed 6 bases and J 0 bases; nucleotides not matched to a gene: 1. The CDR3 sequence: CASTDRGSNQPQHF. The DNA for the CDR3 is TGCGCCAGCACGGACAGGGGTAGCAATCAGCCCCAGCATTTT.

This chain uses TRBV9 with TRBJ2-3; D is unresolved. This CDR3 region has 15 residues. V was clipped by 4 bases and J by 4 bases, with 16 bases between them. From germline, CDR1 is SGDLS and CDR2 YYNGEE. This chain's CDR3 is CASSSRSTASDTQYF. DNA for the CDR3: TGTGCCAGCAGCTCCCGTTCGACTGCCTCAGATACGCAGTATTTT.

The rearrangement uses TRBV30 and TRBJ1-5, with D possibly TRBD1 on 6 matching bases. The CDR3 contains 13 residues. Trimming removed 1 base from V and 9 bases from J, with 13 bases in between. Germline assignment: CDR1 GTSNPN and CDR2 SVGIG (reference sequence). CDR3 sequence reads: CAWSDTGWGPQHF. CDR3 DNA: TGTGCCTGGAGTGATACAGGGTGGGGGCCCCAGCATTTT. The entire variable domain, with the rest obtained from reference TRBV30 and TRBJ1-5, is as follows: SQTIHQWPATLVQPVGSPLSLECTVEGTSNPNLYWYRQAAGRGLQLLFYSVGIGQISSEVPQNLSASRPQDRQFILSSKKLLLSDSGFYLCAWSDTGWGPQHFGDGTRLSIL.

The CDR3 loop is CASSMRAPHSDNEQFF. The DNA for the CDR3 is TGTGCCAGCAGCATGCGGGCTCCCCATTCCGACAATGAGCAGTTCTTC. The V call is TRBV3-1 (or the pseudogene TRBV3-2), the J call TRBJ2-1; D may be TRBD2 (5 bases). The CDR3 extends over 16 amino acids. Germline CDR1 reads LGHDT; CDR2 reads YNNKEL (reference sequence). Trimming removed 5 bases from V and 5 bases from J, with 19 bases in between.

The chain joins TRBV4-3 to TRBJ1-2, with 9 bases lining up with TRBD1. Looked up from germline, CDR1 is LGHNA and CDR2 is YSLEER. The CDR3 runs to 14 residues. J was trimmed by 10 bases and V by 4 bases; bases with no gene match: 10. DNA of the CDR3: TGCGCCAGCAGCCGGGGGGACAGGGAGGGTGTCTACACCTTC. Its translation is CASSRGDREGVYTF.

The rearrangement joins TRBV29-1 to TRBJ1-2; D remains ambiguous. The CDR3 consists of 15 residues. From germline, CDR1 is SQVTM and CDR2 ANQGSEA. V lost 4 bases and J 0 bases, leaving 15 bases between the germline ends. The CDR3 here is CSVGRAGIPNYGYTF. Written as DNA, the CDR3 is TGCAGCGTTGGAAGGGCCGGGATTCCTAACTATGGCTACACCTTC.

The J gene is TRBJ2-7, the V gene TRBV10-3; TRBD1 is a possible D gene (6 bases). Per the germline V gene, CDR1 is ENHRY and CDR2 is SYGVKD. Between the trimmed V and J ends, which lost 0 bases and 7 bases, there was a span of 16 bases. The CDR3 sequence is 15 residues long. The CDR3: CAISESMPGAGEQYV. DNA of the CDR3: TGTGCCATCAGTGAGTCGATGCCAGGGGCTGGGGAGCAGTACGTC.

The chain couples TRBV9 to TRBJ1-2; 9 nucleotides agree with TRBD1. V lost 0 bases and J lost 4; bases outside the gene matches: 10. The CDR3 is 17 amino acids. The germline V gene has CDR1 SGDLS and CDR2 YYNGEE. This CDR3 reads CASSVALGTGFPYGYTF. The CDR3 DNA reads TGTGCCAGCAGCGTAGCTCTGGGGACAGGGTTCCCCTATGGCTACACCTTC.

The gene calls are TRBV6-6 and TRBJ1-5, with TRBD1 matching over 9 bases. CDR1 and CDR2 from the germline V gene are MNHNY and SVGAGI (reference sequence). V was pared by 4 bases and J by 7 bases, with 8 bases of the junction left unmatched. The CDR3 has 15 amino acids. The CDR3: CASSSGTGGRQPQHF. In nucleotides, the CDR3 is TGTGCCAGCAGTTCAGGAACAGGGGGCAGGCAGCCCCAGCATTTT.

This chain links TRBV12-3 or TRBV12-4 with TRBJ1-2; tentative D call: TRBD1 (5 bases). The CDR3 runs to 11 residues. V dropped 11 bases and J dropped 8 bases, with 15 bases sitting between them. As DNA, the CDR3 is TGTGCCCGGGGGGGAGTTTGGGGCTACACCTTC. Translated: CARGGVWGYTF.

V is TRBV3-1 (or the pseudogene TRBV3-2) and J is TRBJ2-7; 8 nucleotides agree with TRBD1. The V gene end was trimmed by 0 bases and the J gene end by 3 bases; junction bases not matched to a gene: 10. CDR1 is LGHDT and CDR2 is YNNKEL in the germline V gene (reference sequence). The CDR3 spans 17 residues. For the CDR3, the DNA is TGTGCCAGCAGCCAAGATCGGGACAGGCTTCTACTCTACGAGCAGTACGTC. Translating gives CASSQDRDRLLLYEQYV.

V usage is TRBV27 and J usage is TRBJ2-3, with D tentatively TRBD1 (5 bases). The CDR3 is 15 amino acids. Trimming left V 5 bases short and J 1 base short, with 13 bases between. CDR1 is MNHEY, CDR2 SMNVEV, per germline (reference sequence). This CDR3 reads CASSPRPGRTDTQYF. The CDR3, as DNA: TGTGCCAGCAGTCCCCGCCCAGGGCGCACAGATACGCAGTATTTT.

This clone was seen only a few times. J is TRBJ1-5 and V is TRBV12-1; TRBD1 is the table's D call, not checked against the DNA. TRBV12-1 is a pseudogene segment. The CDR3 spans 16 residues. CDR3: CASSPDRVGGNQPQHF. CDR3 nucleotide sequence: TGTGCCAGCAGCCCGGACAGGGTCGGAGGCAATCAGCCCCAGCATTTT.

The chain uses TRBV7-9 and TRBJ1-1; D may be TRBD1 (6 bases). Germline CDR1 and CDR2: SEHNR and FQNEAQ (reference sequence). This CDR3 is 15 amino acids long. With 5 bases removed from V and 1 base from J, the gap between germline ends came to 14 bases. DNA of the CDR3: TGTGCCAGCAGCGCCTTGGGGGCGGCGAACACTGAAGCTTTCTTT. It encodes CASSALGAANTEAFF.

J is TRBJ2-1 and V is TRBV28; TRBD2 is a possible D gene (5 bases). This CDR3 has 15 amino acids. CDR1 and CDR2 from the germline V gene are MDHEN and SYDVKM. V was pared by 2 bases and J by 6 bases, with 14 bases between. CDR3 protein: CASSLLATIANEQFF. CDR3 DNA sequence: TGTGCCAGCAGTTTACTAGCTACTATAGCCAATGAGCAGTTCTTC. The full variable domain, with the rest looked up from reference TRBV28 and TRBJ2-1, is DVKVTQSSRYLVKRTGEKVFLECVQDMDHENMFWYRQDPGLGLRLIYFSYDVKMKEKGDIPEGYSVSREKKERFSLILESASTNQTSMYLCASSLLATIANEQFFGPGTRLTVL.

The chain has TRBV13 and TRBJ2-5; 8 bases match TRBD1. V gave up 5 bases and J gave up 5 bases; unmatched junction bases: 10. CDR3 length equals 15 residues. Germline V gene data show CDR1 as PRHDT and CDR2 as FYEKMQ (reference sequence). DNA of the CDR3: TGTGCCAGCAGCCCTCGGACAGGGAGGATGGAGACCCAGTACTTC. Translating it yields CASSPRTGRMETQYF.